The 20 T cell receptor beta chains listed next were all sequenced from one sample in a study of brain T cells in children with intractable seizures. Libraries were prepared by immunoSEQ multiplex PCR; TCRdb keeps only in-frame clonotypes and omits some of them. The top ten hold around 5% of the sample, which has about 340,000 clones, over 90% seen once. Documented time point: blood from clinic visit 5 months post-surgery; TSC patient then seizure free. The sample was peripheral blood, taken 5 to 6 months after surgery. All receptors derive from a boy younger than two with tuberous sclerosis and intractable seizures.

V and J are TRBV7-9 and TRBJ2-7; the D gene is possibly TRBD1 (6 bases). Trimming cost V 3 bases and J 6 bases, with 15 bases left between them. The CDR3 contains 14 residues. Germline V lookup: CDR1 SEHNR, CDR2 FQNEAQ (reference sequence). The CDR3 is CASSLSTGLSEQYF. In nucleotides, the CDR3 is TGTGCCAGCAGCTTGAGTACAGGGTTAAGCGAGCAGTACTTC.

The chain is built from TRBV4-1 and TRBJ2-3; the match to TRBD2 covers 7 bases. The germline gives CDR1 MGHRA, CDR2 YSYEKL. There are 16 residues in the CDR3. The trim removed 2 bases at V and 4 bases at J, leaving 9 bases unmatched. The CDR3 is CASSQQRGRFADTQYF. CDR3 sequence (DNA): TGCGCCAGCAGCCAACAGCGGGGCCGCTTCGCAGATACGCAGTATTTT.

The chain uses TRBV29-1 and TRBJ1-4; TRBD1 matches 7 bases. From germline, CDR1 is SQVTM and CDR2 ANQGSEA. CDR3 length: 13 residues. Trimming at V came to 3 bases and at J to 4 bases, leaving 2 bases not matched to a gene. The CDR3 here is CSVDQGVNEKLFF. In nucleotides, the CDR3 is TGCAGCGTTGACCAGGGGGTTAATGAAAAACTGTTTTTT.

V is TRBV7-3 and J is TRBJ2-3, with 9 bases lining up with TRBD1. Trimming at V came to 5 bases and at J to 2 bases, leaving 11 bases not matched to a gene. The CDR3 has 17 residues. Looked up from germline, CDR1 is SGHTA and CDR2 is FQGTGA. The chain's CDR3 is CASSHRGGTGNTDTQYF. CDR3 DNA: TGTGCCAGCAGCCACCGGGGCGGGACAGGGAACACAGATACGCAGTATTTT.

The genes are TRBV30 and TRBJ2-7; D might be TRBD1 (5 bases). Germline assignment: CDR1 GTSNPN and CDR2 SVGIG (reference sequence). The V and J ends lost 3 bases and 0 bases respectively, with 9 bases between them. This CDR3 spans 13 amino acids. The CDR3 loop reads CAWRPDNSYEQYF. The CDR3 region has the DNA TGTGCCTGGAGACCGGACAACTCCTACGAGCAGTACTTC. Together with reference TRBV30 and TRBJ2-7, the CDR3 gives the full variable domain: SQTIHQWPATLVQPVGSPLSLECTVEGTSNPNLYWYRQAAGRGLQLLFYSVGIGQISSEVPQNLSASRPQDRQFILSSKKLLLSDSGFYLCAWRPDNSYEQYFGPGTRLTVT.

This chain links TRBV12-5 with TRBJ2-7; 9 positions agree with TRBD1. In germline, CDR1 is LGHNT, CDR2 FRNRAP. This CDR3 is built from 13 residues. Germline trimming cut 5 bases from V and 7 bases from J; bases unmatched to any gene: 6. The CDR3 sequence: CASGQGQGWEQYF. The CDR3 bases are TGTGCTAGTGGTCAGGGACAGGGATGGGAGCAGTACTTC. The variable domain in full, with the rest retrieved from reference TRBV12-5 and TRBJ2-7, is DARVTQTPRHKVTEMGQEVTMRCQPILGHNTVFWYRQTMMQGLELLAYFRNRAPLDDSGMPKDRFSAEMPDATLATLKIQPSEPRDSAVYFCASGQGQGWEQYFGPGTRLTVT.

This clone showed up just once. The chain employs TRBV4-1 and TRBJ1-1; no clear D gene. This CDR3 has 14 residues. In germline, CDR1 is MGHRA, CDR2 YSYEKL. Trimming cost V 2 bases and J 1 base, with 8 bases left between them. CDR3 sequence: CASSQMGGNTEAFF. Written as DNA, the CDR3 is TGCGCCAGCAGCCAAATGGGTGGGAACACTGAAGCTTTCTTT.

The chain uses TRBV5-1 and TRBJ1-5, with 7 nucleotides matching TRBD1. In germline, CDR1 is SGHRS, CDR2 YFSETQ. Trimming at V came to 2 bases and at J to 3 bases, leaving 5 bases not matched to a gene. The CDR3 loop spans 15 amino acids. DNA of the CDR3: TGCGCCAGCAGCTTATCAGGGGGGAACAATCAGCCCCAGCATTTT. It codes for CASSLSGGNNQPQHF.

For the CDR3, the DNA is TGTGCCAGCAGTTTCGAGGGGACCTACAATCAGCCCCAGCATTTT. Its protein is CASSFEGTYNQPQHF. This chain joins TRBV28 and TRBJ1-5; maybe TRBD1 (5 bases). The CDR3 has 15 amino acids. From germline, CDR1 is MDHEN and CDR2 SYDVKM. V shed 3 bases and J shed 3 bases, with 12 bases lying between them. The entire variable domain, with the rest obtained from reference TRBV28 and TRBJ1-5, is as follows: DVKVTQSSRYLVKRTGEKVFLECVQDMDHENMFWYRQDPGLGLRLIYFSYDVKMKEKGDIPEGYSVSREKKERFSLILESASTNQTSMYLCASSFEGTYNQPQHFGDGTRLSIL.

The V gene is TRBV19, the J gene TRBJ1-5, with D perhaps TRBD1 (5 bases). The CDR3 loop spans 14 amino acids. V lost 3 bases and J 6 bases, leaving 12 bases between the germline ends. The V gene's germline CDR1 is LNHDA and CDR2 SQIVND (reference sequence). In nucleotides, the CDR3 is TGTGCCAGTAGTATCGGGAGGGGAACTCAGCCCCAGCATTTT. This translates into CASSIGRGTQPQHF.

The chain is built from TRBV6-5 and TRBJ2-1, with a tentative D call TRBD1 (6 bases). Between the trimmed V and J ends, which lost 10 bases and 4 bases, there was a span of 14 bases. There are 13 residues in the CDR3. In germline, CDR1 is MNHEY, CDR2 SVGAGI. This chain's CDR3 is CATGQGSYNEQFF. The CDR3 coding sequence is TGTGCCACAGGTCAGGGGTCTTACAATGAGCAGTTCTTC.

Worth noting for this clone: Other DNA sequences from this sample encode an identical CDR3 as well. The chain links TRBV6-1 to TRBJ2-7, with 7 bases that match TRBD2. V shed 3 bases and J 0 bases; nucleotides not matched to a gene: 2. CDR3 length: 14 amino acids. In germline, CDR1 is MNHNS, CDR2 SASEGT. CDR3 coding DNA: TGTGCCAGCAGTGAGGGGGGGTCCTCCTACGAGCAGTACTTC. Encoded protein: CASSEGGSSYEQYF.

This clone came up once. The chain combines TRBV6-5 with TRBJ2-5, with D possibly being TRBD1 or TRBD2 (6 bases each). Germline V CDR1 and CDR2: MNHEY, SVGAGI. Trimming stripped 4 bases from V and 5 bases from J, with 20 bases between. The CDR3 spans 16 residues. CDR3 region: CASSSTLWGAPETQYF. CDR3 sequence (DNA): TGTGCCAGCAGTTCCACGTTGTGGGGGGCCCCCGAGACCCAGTACTTC.

The V gene is TRBV5-1, the J gene TRBJ2-1; perhaps TRBD1 as D (5 bases). The CDR3 covers 13 residues. Deletions cut 4 bases from V and 2 bases from J, with 7 bases between. Per the germline V gene, CDR1 is SGHRS and CDR2 is YFSETQ. The chain's CDR3 is CASSTGPYNEQFF. In DNA, the CDR3 is TGCGCCAGCAGCACAGGACCCTACAATGAGCAGTTCTTC.

The chain uses TRBV19 and TRBJ1-5; 7 bases are shared with TRBD1. The trim removed 4 bases at V and 0 bases at J, leaving 9 bases unmatched. The CDR3 length is 17 residues. Germline V CDR1 and CDR2: LNHDA, SQIVND (reference sequence). This CDR3 is CASSTPGTDYSNQPQHF. The CDR3 DNA reads TGTGCCAGTAGTACTCCCGGGACAGATTATAGCAATCAGCCCCAGCATTTT.

The genes are TRBV20-1 and TRBJ1-2; 9 nucleotides align to TRBD1. The V segment lost 3 bases and the J segment 1 base; nucleotides outside the gene matches: 3. CDR1 DFQATT and CDR2 SNEGSKA come from the germline V gene (reference sequence). The CDR3 covers 14 residues. CDR3 nucleotides: TGCAGTGCTAGTGACAGGGGGGATAACTATGGCTACACCTTC. Residues: CSASDRGDNYGYTF.

CDR3 sequence reads: CASSLQGMVCSGELFF. As DNA, the CDR3 is TGCGCCAGCAGCTTGCAGGGAATGGTCTGCAGCGGGGAGCTGTTTTTT. The chain has TRBV5-1 and TRBJ2-2; D may be TRBD1 (5 bases). Germline CDR1 SGHRS, CDR2 YFSETQ. V was pared by 1 base and J by 7 bases, with 17 bases between. CDR3 length equals 16 residues.

V is TRBV12-3 or TRBV12-4 and J is TRBJ1-6; TRBD1 matches 7 bases. Trimming cost V 8 bases and J 9 bases; bases outside gene matches: 7. CDR3 length: 13 amino acids. The DNA for the CDR3 is TGTGCCAGCCAAACAGGGGCTTCTTCACCCCTCCACTTT. Translation: CASQTGASSPLHF.

The gene calls are TRBV5-4 and TRBJ1-2; D is ambiguous. Trimming shortened V by 5 bases and J by 4 bases, and 15 bases separated the two germline ends. The length of the CDR3 is 14 residues. Germline loops: CDR1 SGHNT, CDR2 YYREEE (reference sequence). In DNA, the CDR3 is TGTGCCAGCAGTCCACCACCCGGCAGCTATGGCTACACCTTC. It translates to CASSPPPGSYGYTF. Full variable domain (outside the CDR3, taken from reference TRBV5-4 and TRBJ1-2): ETGVTQSPTHLIKTRGQQVTLRCSSQSGHNTVSWYQQALGQGPQFIFQYYREEENGRGNFPPRFSGLQFPNYSSELNVNALELDDSALYLCASSPPPGSYGYTFGSGTRLTVV.

The chain recombines TRBV10-1 with TRBJ2-1, with D hard to call. Looked up from germline, CDR1 is WNHNN and CDR2 is SYGVQD (reference sequence). The germline V and J ends were trimmed by 11 bases and 3 bases, with 17 bases remaining between them. The CDR3 has 14 residues. The CDR3 region has the DNA TGCGCCCCCCCGTTAGAGTCGGGCTACAATGAGCAGTTCTTC. Residues: CAPPLESGYNEQFF.